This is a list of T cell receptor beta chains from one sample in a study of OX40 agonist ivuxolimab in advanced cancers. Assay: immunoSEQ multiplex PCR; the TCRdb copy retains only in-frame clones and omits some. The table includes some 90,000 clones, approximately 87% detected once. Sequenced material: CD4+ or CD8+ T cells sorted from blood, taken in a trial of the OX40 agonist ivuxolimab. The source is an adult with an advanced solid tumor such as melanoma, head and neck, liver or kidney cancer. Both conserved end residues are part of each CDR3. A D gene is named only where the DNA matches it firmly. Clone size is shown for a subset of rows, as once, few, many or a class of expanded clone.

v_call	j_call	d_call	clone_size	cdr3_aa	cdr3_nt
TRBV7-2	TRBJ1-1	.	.	CASSPNPGHQNTEAFF	TGTGCCAGCAGCCCCAACCCGGGACACCAGAACACTGAAGCTTTCTTT
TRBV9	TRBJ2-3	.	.	CASSVDWTATDTQYF	TGTGCCAGCAGCGTAGACTGGACTGCCACAGATACGCAGTATTTT
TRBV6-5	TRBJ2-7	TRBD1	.	CASSYGDRKQYF	TGTGCCAGCAGTTACGGGGACAGGAAGCAGTACTTC
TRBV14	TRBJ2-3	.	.	CASSPLEAGRTDTQYF	TGTGCCAGCAGCCCCTTAGAGGCGGGCCGCACAGATACGCAGTATTTT
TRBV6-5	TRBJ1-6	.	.	CASRISYNSPLHF	TGTGCCAGCAGGATCTCCTATAATTCACCCCTCCACTTT
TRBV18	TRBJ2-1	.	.	CASSPARGFNEQFF	TGTGCCAGCTCACCAGCCAGGGGATTCAATGAGCAGTTCTTC
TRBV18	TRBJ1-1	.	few	CASSPGSTRLNTEAFF	TGTGCCAGCTCACCCGGTAGCACTAGATTGAACACTGAAGCTTTCTTT
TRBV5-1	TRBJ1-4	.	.	CASSIDSRGGKLFF	TGCGCCAGCAGCATAGACAGTAGGGGAGGGAAACTGTTTTTT
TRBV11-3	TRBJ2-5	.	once	CASSVGQEGETQYF	TGTGCCAGCAGCGTTGGACAGGAGGGGGAGACCCAGTACTTC
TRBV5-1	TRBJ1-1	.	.	CASSLAGAGSEAFF	TGCGCCAGCAGCTTGGCCGGGGCGGGCTCTGAAGCTTTCTTT
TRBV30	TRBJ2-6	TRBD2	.	CAWRRTSGGANVLTF	TGTGCCTGGAGGAGGACTAGCGGTGGGGCCAACGTCCTGACTTTC
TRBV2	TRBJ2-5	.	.	CASSALGSEGTQYF	TGTGCCAGCAGTGCACTAGGTTCCGAAGGGACCCAGTACTTC
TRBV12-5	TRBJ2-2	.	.	CASGLGEHYTGELFF	TGTGCTAGTGGTTTGGGGGAACACTACACCGGGGAGCTGTTTTTT
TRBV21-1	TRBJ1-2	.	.	CASSRNRERTF	TGTGCCAGCAGCAGAAACAGGGAGCGGACCTTC
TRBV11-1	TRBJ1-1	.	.	CASSLLMNTEAFF	TGTGCCAGCAGCCTCCTGATGAACACTGAAGCTTTCTTT
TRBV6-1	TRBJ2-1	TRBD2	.	CASSEARGLAGNEQFF	TGTGCCAGCAGTGAAGCGCGGGGACTAGCGGGGAATGAGCAGTTCTTC
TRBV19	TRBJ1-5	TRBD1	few	CASSTTGGRQPQHF	TGTGCCAGTAGTACAACAGGGGGCCGTCAGCCCCAGCATTTT
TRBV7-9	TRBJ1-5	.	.	CASSLAIEAEVQHF	TGTGCCAGCAGCTTAGCGATCGAGGCGGAGGTCCAGCATTTT
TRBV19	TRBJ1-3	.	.	CASRVQGVGNTIYF	TGTGCCAGTAGAGTCCAGGGAGTTGGAAACACCATATATTTT
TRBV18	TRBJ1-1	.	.	CASSPQYTEAFF	TGTGCCAGCTCACCTCAGTACACTGAAGCTTTCTTT
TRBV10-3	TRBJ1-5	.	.	CAISESGFSNQPQHF	TGTGCCATCAGTGAGTCGGGGTTTAGCAATCAGCCCCAGCATTTT
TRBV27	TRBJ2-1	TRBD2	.	CASSSLRLAGLEQFF	TGTGCCAGCAGTTCCCTTCGGTTAGCGGGTCTTGAGCAGTTCTTC
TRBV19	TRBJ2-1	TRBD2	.	CASSTHSGTNEQFF	TGTGCCAGTAGTACCCATAGCGGGACCAATGAGCAGTTCTTC
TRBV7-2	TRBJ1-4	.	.	CASGRGAEKLFF	TGTGCCAGCGGGAGGGGCGCGGAAAAACTGTTTTTT
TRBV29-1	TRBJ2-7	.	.	CSVEVGQLPYEQYF	TGCAGCGTTGAAGTAGGGCAGCTCCCCTACGAGCAGTACTTC
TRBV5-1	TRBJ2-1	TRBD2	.	CASTPTSGKSYNEQFF	TGCGCCAGCACGCCGACTAGCGGGAAGTCCTACAATGAGCAGTTCTTC
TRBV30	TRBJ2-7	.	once	CAWGDLEQYF	TGTGCCTGGGGGGACCTCGAGCAGTACTTC
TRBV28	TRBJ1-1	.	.	CASRLAVNTEAFF	TGTGCCAGCAGGTTGGCAGTGAACACTGAAGCTTTCTTT
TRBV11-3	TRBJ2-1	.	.	CASSINLADLVNEQFF	TGTGCCAGCAGCATAAATCTAGCTGATCTTGTGAATGAGCAGTTCTTC
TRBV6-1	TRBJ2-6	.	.	CASSEVQVSGANVLTF	TGTGCCAGCAGTGAAGTCCAAGTCTCTGGGGCCAACGTCCTGACTTTC
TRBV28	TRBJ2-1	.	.	CASSPTAYNEQFF	TGTGCCAGCAGTCCGACAGCTTACAATGAGCAGTTCTTC
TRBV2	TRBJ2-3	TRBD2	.	CASSDGLAGGTDTQYF	TGTGCCAGCAGTGACGGGCTAGCGGGGGGCACAGATACGCAGTATTTT
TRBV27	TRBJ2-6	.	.	CASSLLGGLTGANVLTF	TGTGCCAGCAGTTTGCTGGGTGGATTAACTGGGGCCAACGTCCTGACTTTC
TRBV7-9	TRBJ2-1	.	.	CASSVVATLSYNEQFF	TGTGCCAGCAGCGTAGTAGCGACTCTCTCCTACAATGAGCAGTTCTTC
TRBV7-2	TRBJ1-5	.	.	CASSFGGLQPQHF	TGTGCCAGCAGCTTTGGGGGTTTGCAGCCCCAGCATTTT
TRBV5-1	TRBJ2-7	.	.	CASSSARKPYEQYF	TGCGCCAGCAGCTCGGCTAGAAAGCCCTACGAGCAGTACTTC
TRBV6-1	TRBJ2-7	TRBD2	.	CASIGGRAYEQYF	TGTGCCAGCATTGGCGGGAGGGCTTACGAGCAGTACTTC
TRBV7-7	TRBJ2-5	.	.	CASSSGLGEGETQYF	TGTGCCAGCAGCTCCGGCCTGGGCGAGGGAGAGACCCAGTACTTC
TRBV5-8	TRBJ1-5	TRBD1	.	CASSRDRAQPQHF	TGTGCCAGCAGCAGGGACAGGGCACAGCCCCAGCATTTT
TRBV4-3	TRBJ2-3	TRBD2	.	CASSQFAGTGISGRITDTQYF	TGCGCCAGCAGCCAATTCGCCGGCACAGGGATCAGCGGGAGAATTACAGATACGCAGTATTTT
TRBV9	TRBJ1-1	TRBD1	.	CASSVDRGTEAFF	TGTGCCAGCAGCGTCGACAGGGGCACTGAAGCTTTCTTT
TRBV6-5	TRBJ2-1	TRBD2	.	CASSPGLAVSNEQFF	TGTGCCAGCAGCCCGGGACTAGCGGTTTCCAATGAGCAGTTCTTC
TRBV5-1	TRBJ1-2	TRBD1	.	CASSLEPGQEYGYTF	TGCGCCAGCAGCTTGGAACCGGGACAGGAATATGGCTACACCTTC
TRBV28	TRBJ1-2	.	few	CASSLGKRGYTF	TGTGCCAGCAGTTTGGGGAAAAGGGGCTACACCTTC
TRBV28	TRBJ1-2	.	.	CASSLGRSYGYTF	TGTGCCAGCAGTTTAGGACGGAGCTATGGCTACACCTTC
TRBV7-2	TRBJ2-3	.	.	CASSPPPNTDTQYF	TGTGCCAGCAGCCCCCCCCCAAACACAGATACGCAGTATTTT
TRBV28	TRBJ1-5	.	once	CASSSRAVNNQPQHF	TGTGCCAGCAGTTCCAGGGCAGTCAACAATCAGCCCCAGCATTTT